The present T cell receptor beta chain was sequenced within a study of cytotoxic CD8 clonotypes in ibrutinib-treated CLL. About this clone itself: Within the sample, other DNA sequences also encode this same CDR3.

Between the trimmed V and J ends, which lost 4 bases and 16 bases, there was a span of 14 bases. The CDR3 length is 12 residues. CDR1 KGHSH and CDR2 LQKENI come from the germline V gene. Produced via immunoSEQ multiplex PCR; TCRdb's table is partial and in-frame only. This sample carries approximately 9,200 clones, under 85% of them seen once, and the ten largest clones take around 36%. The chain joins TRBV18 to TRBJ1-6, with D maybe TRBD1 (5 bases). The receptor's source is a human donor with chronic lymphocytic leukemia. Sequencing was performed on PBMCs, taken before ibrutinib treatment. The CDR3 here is CASSHPEGELHF. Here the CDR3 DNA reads TGTGCCAGCTCACACCCTGAAGGGGAACTCCACTTT.